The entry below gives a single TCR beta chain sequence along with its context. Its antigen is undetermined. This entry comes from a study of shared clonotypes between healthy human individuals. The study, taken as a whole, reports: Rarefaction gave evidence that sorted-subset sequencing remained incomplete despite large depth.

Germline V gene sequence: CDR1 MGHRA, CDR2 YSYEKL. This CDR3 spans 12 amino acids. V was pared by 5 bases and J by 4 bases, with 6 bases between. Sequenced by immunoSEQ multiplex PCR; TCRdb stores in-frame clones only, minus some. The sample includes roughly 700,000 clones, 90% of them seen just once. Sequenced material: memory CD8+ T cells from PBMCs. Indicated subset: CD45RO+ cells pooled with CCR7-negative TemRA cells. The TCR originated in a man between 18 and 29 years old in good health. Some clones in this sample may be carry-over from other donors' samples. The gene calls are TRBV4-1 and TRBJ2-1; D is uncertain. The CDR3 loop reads CASSIVYNEQFF. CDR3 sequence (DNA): TGCGCCAGCAGCATTGTATACAATGAGCAGTTCTTC.